The present T cell receptor (beta chain) was sequenced within a study of identical twins. General study results and limits: Donors were not followed over many years; analysis was cross-sectional. In cord blood, abundant beta clonotypes had fewer insertions; memory showed no trend.

Per the germline V gene, CDR1 is LNHNV and CDR2 is YYDKDF (reference sequence). J gave up 4 bases and V 0 bases, and 3 bases lay outside the gene matches. There are 18 residues in the CDR3. Healthy Caucasians were all of the donors. As for this clonotype: The antigen is not known.

The authors used template switching to add a universal primer site and gave cDNA unique molecular identifiers. TCRdb passed the 5' RACE reads through MiXCR, listing each CDR3 protein once. This table has around 570,000 distinct CDR3 sequences, nearly 10% appearing once. The same data also went into a second study, on yellow fever vaccine responses in identical twins.

This clonotype originated in a woman younger than 30 in good health. The chain uses TRBV15 and TRBJ2-1; 16 nucleotides agree with TRBD2. The sequencing sample was made of PBMCs. The CDR3 sequence is CATSREGTSGRAYNEQFF. For the CDR3, the DNA is TGTGCCACCAGCAGAGAGGGGACTAGCGGGAGGGCTTACAATGAGCAGTTCTTC.